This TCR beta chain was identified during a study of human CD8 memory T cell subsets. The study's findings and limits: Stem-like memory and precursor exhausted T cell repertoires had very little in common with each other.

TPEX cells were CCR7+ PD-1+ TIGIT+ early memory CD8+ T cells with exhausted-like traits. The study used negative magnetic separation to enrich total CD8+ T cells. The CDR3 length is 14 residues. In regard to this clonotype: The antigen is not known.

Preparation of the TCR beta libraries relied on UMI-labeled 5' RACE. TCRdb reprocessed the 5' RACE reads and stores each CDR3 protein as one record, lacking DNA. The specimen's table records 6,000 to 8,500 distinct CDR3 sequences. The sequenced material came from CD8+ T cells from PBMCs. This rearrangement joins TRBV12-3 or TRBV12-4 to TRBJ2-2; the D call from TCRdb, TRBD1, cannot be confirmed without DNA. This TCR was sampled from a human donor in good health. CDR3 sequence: CASSSRSHTGELFF.